One and the same sample provided the 31 T cell receptor beta chains below, sequenced in a study of T cell clonotyping in hematopoietic cell transplantation. Using immunoSEQ multiplex PCR, the repertoire was profiled, and TCRdb retains in-frame clones only, with some absent. The sample lists about 36,000 clones; 88% were seen once. Sequences were obtained from peripheral blood mononuclear cells. These receptors all come from a woman between 40 and 50 years old in good health. Some clones in this sample may be carry-over from other donors' samples.

The chain recombines TRBV28 with TRBJ2-7; D is uncertain. Per the germline V gene, CDR1 is MDHEN and CDR2 is SYDVKM. V lost 8 bases and J lost 3, with 14 bases in between. The CDR3 extends over 13 amino acids. DNA for the CDR3: TGTGCCAGCCTACACCGGGCCAGCTACGAGCAGTACTTC. Its translation is CASLHRASYEQYF.

This sequence joins TRBV7-9 and TRBJ1-2; TRBD1 aligns across 8 bases. Germline V CDR1 and CDR2: SEHNR, FQNEAQ (reference sequence). CDR3 length: 15 residues. Unmatched junction bases numbered 9, after V lost 5 bases and J lost 4 bases. Written as DNA, the CDR3 is TGTGCCAGCAGCCGGGGACAGGTCGAACTCTATGGCTACACCTTC. The encoded protein is CASSRGQVELYGYTF.

This clone was observed a single time. This sequence joins TRBV2 and TRBJ2-7, with 12 bases that match TRBD1. Germline V gene lookup returns CDR1 SNHLY and CDR2 FYNNEI. J gave up 6 bases and V 6 bases, and 6 bases lay outside the gene matches. CDR3 length: 14 residues. CDR3 DNA: TGTGCCAGCAGGCCCGGGACAGGGGGCGTCGAGCAGTACTTC. Translation: CASRPGTGGVEQYF.

This chain joins TRBV18 and TRBJ2-5; TRBD1 might be the D (6 bases). Trimming took 3 bases from V and 4 from J, leaving 15 bases between them. The length of the CDR3 is 15 residues. Germline V gene lookup returns CDR1 KGHSH and CDR2 LQKENI. The CDR3 loop reads CASSPAGAPGETQYF. The CDR3 DNA reads TGTGCCAGCTCACCGGCAGGGGCCCCGGGAGAGACCCAGTACTTC.

CDR3 protein: CASSWYRGREQYF. Written as DNA, the CDR3 is TGTGCCAGCAGCTGGTACCGGGGACGCGAGCAGTACTTC. This chain connects TRBV7-8 to TRBJ2-7; D is tentatively TRBD1 or TRBD2 (5 bases each). The CDR3 sequence is 13 residues long. Germline values: CDR1 SGHVS, CDR2 FQNEAQ. V was pared by 4 bases and J by 6 bases, with 13 bases between.

J is TRBJ1-1 and V is TRBV30, with a weak D call TRBD1 (5 bases). Germline V lookup: CDR1 GTSNPN, CDR2 SVGIG (reference sequence). The CDR3 has 14 residues. With 3 bases removed from V and 3 bases from J, the gap between germline ends came to 14 bases. The CDR3 DNA sequence: TGTGCCTGGAGGCTGGGCCTAGGGGACACTGAAGCTTTCTTT. It is translated as CAWRLGLGDTEAFF. Full variable domain (remainder filled in from reference TRBV30 and TRBJ1-1): SQTIHQWPATLVQPVGSPLSLECTVEGTSNPNLYWYRQAAGRGLQLLFYSVGIGQISSEVPQNLSASRPQDRQFILSSKKLLLSDSGFYLCAWRLGLGDTEAFFGQGTRLTVV.

The V and J genes are TRBV30 and TRBJ2-7; TRBD1 might be the D (7 bases). Between the trimmed V and J ends, which lost 1 base and 7 bases, there was a span of 14 bases. Germline-derived CDR1 and CDR2 are GTSNPN and SVGIG (reference sequence). The CDR3 covers 13 residues. The CDR3 loop is CAWSGGTEREQYF. Written as DNA, the CDR3 is TGTGCCTGGAGTGGCGGGACAGAACGAGAGCAGTACTTC.

This chain joins TRBV7-2 and TRBJ1-4, with TRBD1 matching 10 bases. This CDR3 comprises 14 residues. Trimming took 5 bases from V and 8 from J; bases not matched to a gene: 5. Looked up from germline, CDR1 is SGHTA and CDR2 is FQGNSA. DNA for the CDR3: TGTGCCAGCAGCGTCCGGGACAGGGGCGAAAAACTGTTTTTT. Translated: CASSVRDRGEKLFF.

The V and J genes are TRBV5-1 and TRBJ2-1, with D uncertain. CDR1 and CDR2 from the germline V gene are SGHRS and YFSETQ. Trimming shortened V by 1 base and J by 2 bases, and 13 bases separated the two germline ends. The CDR3 consists of 16 residues. CDR3 residues: CASSLHSADTYNEQFF. The DNA of the CDR3 is TGCGCCAGCAGCTTGCATTCTGCGGATACCTACAATGAGCAGTTCTTC.

The rearrangement links TRBV6-6 to TRBJ2-5; TRBD2 matches 7 bases. This CDR3 comprises 16 residues. J gave up 3 bases and V 3 bases, and 10 bases lay outside the gene matches. Looked up from germline, CDR1 is MNHNY and CDR2 is SVGAGI (reference sequence). In DNA form, the CDR3 reads TGTGCCAGCAGTTATTATAAAGGCGGGAGCAAAGAGACCCAGTACTTC. Protein product: CASSYYKGGSKETQYF.

The gene calls are TRBV9 and TRBJ2-4; D may match TRBD1 or TRBD2 (5 bases each). The V gene lost 3 bases and the J gene lost 10 bases, with 14 bases spanning the gap. Germline V gives CDR1 SGDLS, CDR2 YYNGEE. The CDR3 runs to 13 residues. In nucleotides, the CDR3 is TGTGCCAGCAGCGACCGGGACGAAGTAATTCAGTACTTC. Amino acids: CASSDRDEVIQYF.

The chain joins TRBV19 to TRBJ1-1; 7 nucleotides agree with TRBD1. This CDR3 comprises 15 residues. Germline trimming cut 4 bases from V and 5 bases from J; bases unmatched to any gene: 10. Per the germline V gene, CDR1 is LNHDA and CDR2 is SQIVND (reference sequence). CDR3 bases: TGTGCCAGTAGTACCCTTCCGGGACAGTGGACTGAAGCTTTCTTT. Translating gives CASSTLPGQWTEAFF.

This clone was seen only a few times. The chain is built from TRBV30 and TRBJ2-7; D call uncertain. Germline V gives CDR1 GTSNPN, CDR2 SVGIG (reference sequence). Trimming took off 0 bases at V and 2 bases at J, with 11 bases between the two ends. The CDR3 covers 14 residues. CDR3 coding DNA: TGTGCCTGGAGTGTATCTGGGATTACCTACGAGCAGTACTTC. It encodes CAWSVSGITYEQYF.

The J gene is TRBJ2-5, the V gene TRBV6-1; 8 bases agree with TRBD2. The V and J ends lost 6 bases and 3 bases, in that order; junction bases with no gene match: 6. CDR1 is MNHNS and CDR2 is SASEGT in the germline V gene. The CDR3 has 14 residues. The DNA of the CDR3 is TGTGCCAGCAGGTCAAAAGCGGGAGAAGAGACCCAGTACTTC. Its protein product is CASRSKAGEETQYF.

V and J are TRBV5-1 and TRBJ1-1; D perhaps matches TRBD1 (5 bases). Germline CDR1 reads SGHRS; CDR2 reads YFSETQ. Trimming removed 4 bases from V and 4 bases from J, with 20 bases in between. The CDR3 loop spans 16 amino acids. In nucleotides, the CDR3 is TGCGCCAGCAGCCCGGCGGCGGGACCGACAACCACTGAAGCTTTCTTT. This sequence encodes CASSPAAGPTTTEAFF.

V and J are TRBV2 and TRBJ1-2, with D perhaps TRBD1 (5 bases). Between the trimmed V and J ends, which lost 6 bases and 3 bases, there was a span of 8 bases. The CDR3 is 12 residues long. Germline CDR1 reads SNHLY; CDR2 reads FYNNEI. The CDR3 loop is CASRQEDYGYTF. CDR3 in DNA: TGTGCCAGCAGACAGGAGGACTATGGCTACACCTTC.

This clone was observed once. The chain has TRBV18 and TRBJ1-5; D call uncertain. This CDR3 has 15 residues. Trimming left V 5 bases short and J 0 bases short, with 11 bases between. From germline, CDR1 is KGHSH and CDR2 LQKENI. CDR3 sequence (DNA): TGTGCCAGCTCATTGACTTCCTATAGCAATCAGCCCCAGCATTTT. Encoded protein: CASSLTSYSNQPQHF. The full variable domain, its missing parts supplied by reference TRBV18 and TRBJ1-5, is NAGVMQNPRHLVRRRGQEARLRCSPMKGHSHVYWYRQLPEEGLKFMVYLQKENIIDESGMPKERFSAEFPKEGPSILRIQQVVRGDSAAYFCASSLTSYSNQPQHFGDGTRLSIL.

This clone occurred once. The V gene is TRBV28, the J gene TRBJ2-6; D is unclear. V gave up 8 bases and J gave up 1 base, with 15 bases separating them. The CDR3 contains 16 residues. From germline, CDR1 is MDHEN and CDR2 SYDVKM. The CDR3 DNA reads as TGTGCCAGCGGACCCCCGGCGGCTTCTGGGGCCAACGTCCTGACTTTC. Amino acid sequence: CASGPPAASGANVLTF.

CDR3 DNA sequence: TGTGCCAGCAGCCCCGGGACAGGGTATTCGGACACTGAAGCTTTCTTT. As protein: CASSPGTGYSDTEAFF. The J gene is TRBJ1-1, the V gene TRBV28; 9 bases are shared with TRBD1. This CDR3 is built from 16 residues. Unmatched junction bases numbered 11, after V lost 6 bases and J lost 3 bases. Germline assignment: CDR1 MDHEN and CDR2 SYDVKM. Filled out from reference TRBV28 and TRBJ1-1, the complete variable domain reads DVKVTQSSRYLVKRTGEKVFLECVQDMDHENMFWYRQDPGLGLRLIYFSYDVKMKEKGDIPEGYSVSREKKERFSLILESASTNQTSMYLCASSPGTGYSDTEAFFGQGTRLTVV.

V gene TRBV19 combines with J gene TRBJ2-7; 9 bases map to TRBD2. Germline CDR1 is LNHDA and CDR2 is SQIVND (reference sequence). V trimming: 4 bases; J trimming: 1 base; junction bases outside the gene matches: 2. CDR3 length equals 14 residues. CDR3 protein: CASSRREGSYEQYF. CDR3 in DNA: TGTGCCAGTAGTAGGCGGGAGGGGTCCTACGAGCAGTACTTC.

A word on this clone: Other DNA sequences in the same sample also yield this CDR3. The chain joins TRBV20-1 to TRBJ2-1; D call uncertain. CDR3 length: 11 residues. Germline CDR1 DFQATT, CDR2 SNEGSKA (reference sequence). V gave up 3 bases and J gave up 2 bases, with 2 bases separating them. The DNA for the CDR3 is TGCAGTGCTAGGGCCTACAATGAGCAGTTCTTC. As protein: CSARAYNEQFF.

V and J are TRBV7-8 and TRBJ1-2; 8 bases align to TRBD1. CDR1 and CDR2 from the germline V gene are SGHVS and FQNEAQ. The CDR3 length is 15 residues. Unmatched junction bases numbered 4, after V lost 0 bases and J lost 4 bases. The CDR3 sequence is CASSLAAGGGYGYTF. The CDR3 DNA follows: TGTGCCAGCAGCTTAGCGGCAGGGGGCGGCTATGGCTACACCTTC.

The V call is TRBV28, the J call TRBJ2-2, with D possibly matching TRBD2 (6 bases). Germline V lookup: CDR1 MDHEN, CDR2 SYDVKM. V gave up 6 bases and J gave up 3 bases, with 14 bases separating them. This CDR3 region has 15 residues. The CDR3 here is CASSSTGLYTGELFF. The CDR3 bases are TGTGCCAGCAGCTCAACGGGACTCTACACCGGGGAGCTGTTTTTT.

This rearrangement joins TRBV5-4 to TRBJ1-3; D not resolved. The CDR3 contains 16 residues. CDR1 SGHNT and CDR2 YYREEE come from the germline V gene (reference sequence). The germline V and J ends were trimmed by 1 base and 0 bases, with 11 bases remaining between them. The CDR3 is CASSLWVGSSGNTIYF. In DNA, the CDR3 is TGTGCCAGCAGCTTGTGGGTGGGGAGCTCTGGAAACACCATATATTTT.

The rearrangement links TRBV19 to TRBJ1-5; possible D gene TRBD1, 6 bases. Looked up from germline, CDR1 is LNHDA and CDR2 is SQIVND (reference sequence). This CDR3 spans 12 amino acids. V dropped 9 bases and J dropped 3 bases, with 9 bases sitting between them. Here the CDR3 reads CARGTSNQPQHF. The CDR3 DNA is TGTGCCAGGGGGACATCCAATCAGCCCCAGCATTTT.

The chain employs TRBV30 and TRBJ2-3; 7 nucleotides align to TRBD2. J was trimmed by 0 bases and V by 0 bases; bases with no gene match: 3. The germline V gene has CDR1 GTSNPN and CDR2 SVGIG (reference sequence). The CDR3 loop spans 15 amino acids. This CDR3 reads CAWSVGSGSTDTQYF. CDR3 nucleotides: TGTGCCTGGAGTGTGGGTAGCGGGAGCACAGATACGCAGTATTTT.

This clone was picked up one time. The V call is TRBV19, the J call TRBJ2-2, with a possible D match to TRBD2 (5 bases). Trimming stripped 5 bases from V and 0 bases from J, with 13 bases between. The CDR3 has 16 amino acids. The V gene's germline CDR1 is LNHDA and CDR2 SQIVND (reference sequence). The CDR3 nucleotides read TGTGCCAGTAGTGCGAACCCCGGGGCGAACACCGGGGAGCTGTTTTTT. Protein sequence: CASSANPGANTGELFF. The full variable domain, its missing parts supplied by reference TRBV19 and TRBJ2-2, is DGGITQSPKYLFRKEGQNVTLSCEQNLNHDAMYWYRQDPGQGLRLIYYSQIVNDFQKGDIAEGYSVSREKKESFPLTVTSAQKNPTAFYLCASSANPGANTGELFFGEGSRLTVL.

J is TRBJ1-1 and V is TRBV2, with D hard to call. This CDR3 contains 14 residues. CDR1 and CDR2 (germline): SNHLY, FYNNEI. V was pared by 3 bases and J by 7 bases, with 15 bases between. This CDR3 is CASSDGPTFGEAFF. In DNA form, the CDR3 reads TGTGCCAGCAGTGACGGTCCGACTTTCGGTGAAGCTTTCTTT. Supplemented by reference TRBV2 and TRBJ1-1, the full variable domain reads EPEVTQTPSHQVTQMGQEVILRCVPISNHLYFYWYRQILGQKVEFLVSFYNNEISEKSEIFDDQFSVERPDGSNFTLKIRSTKLEDSAMYFCASSDGPTFGEAFFGQGTRLTVV.

In its sample, this clone was seen once. The V call is TRBV5-1, the J call TRBJ2-7, with TRBD2 identical over 7 bases. The CDR3 contains 15 residues. The trim removed 2 bases at V and 6 bases at J, leaving 11 bases unmatched. CDR1 is SGHRS, CDR2 YFSETQ, per germline. CDR3 protein: CASSFSSTSRGEQYF. The CDR3 bases are TGCGCCAGCAGCTTCTCTTCGACTAGCCGCGGCGAGCAGTACTTC. The full variable domain, its missing parts supplied by reference TRBV5-1 and TRBJ2-7, is KAGVTQTPRYLIKTRGQQVTLSCSPISGHRSVSWYQQTPGQGLQFLFEYFSETQRNKGNFPGRFSGRQFSNSRSEMNVSTLELGDSALYLCASSFSSTSRGEQYFGPGTRLTVT.

The chain employs TRBV5-1 and TRBJ2-3; TRBD2 matches at 7 bases. The CDR3 is made up of 17 amino acids. V was clipped by 4 bases and J by 2 bases; unmatched bases: 13. In germline, CDR1 is SGHRS, CDR2 YFSETQ. The CDR3 DNA sequence: TGCGCCAGCAGCCGCCTGGCCACTAGCGTAGCCACAGATACGCAGTATTTT. It is translated as CASSRLATSVATDTQYF.

This clone was observed a handful of times. The chain has TRBV5-1 and TRBJ1-2; D is possibly TRBD1 (5 bases). This CDR3 comprises 14 residues. CDR1 and CDR2 (germline): SGHRS, YFSETQ. V was shortened by 2 bases and J by 2 bases, with 10 bases between the two germline ends. The chain's CDR3 is CASSFDRENYGYTF. The CDR3 DNA reads TGCGCCAGCAGCTTCGACAGAGAGAACTATGGCTACACCTTC.